A selection of T cell receptor beta chains follows, all from one sample in a study of T cell repertoires in cytomegalovirus infection. No antigen has been identified for these receptors. One entry per CDR3 protein results from TCRdb running MiXCR on the reads. The sample includes 150,000 or so distinct CDR3 sequences, roughly 22% seen only once; the top ten take about 25%. The sequenced sample was CD8+ T cells from cultured PBMCs, obtained from culture after CMV antigen stimulation. The receptors derive from a human donor in good health (CMV status not recorded). Some clones in this sample may be carry-over from other donors' samples. Each CDR3 is given with its conserved first and last residue. The order of the fields is V gene, J gene, clone size, D gene, CDR3 DNA, CDR3 protein. D genes are given only for firm matches. The size field is filled for only some rows; it gives once, few, many or a size class.

v_gene: TRBV29-1
j_gene: TRBJ2-1
abundance: -
d_gene: TRBD2
CDR3nt: TGCAGCGTTGATGGCGCTAGCGGGGCGCCCAGCTCCTACAATGAGCAGTTCTTC
CDR3aa: CSVDGASGAPSSYNEQFF

v_gene: TRBV30
j_gene: TRBJ2-6
abundance: -
d_gene: TRBD1
CDR3nt: TGTGCCTGGAGTGGGGACAGATCTGGAGCTGGGGCCAACGTCCTGACTTTC
CDR3aa: CAWSGDRSGAGANVLTF

v_gene: TRBV12-3/TRBV12-4
j_gene: TRBJ1-1
abundance: few
d_gene: -
CDR3nt: TGTGCCAGCAGTAGCCTCGGGAAAGCTTTCTTT
CDR3aa: CASSSLGKAFF

v_gene: TRBV27
j_gene: TRBJ2-7
abundance: few
d_gene: TRBD2
CDR3nt: TGTGCCAGCAGTTCGGGACTAGTAAAGGAGCAGTACTTC
CDR3aa: CASSSGLVKEQYF

v_gene: TRBV4-3
j_gene: TRBJ2-7
abundance: few
d_gene: -
CDR3nt: TGCGCCAGCAGCCAGTACACGCTCCAAGAGCAGTACTTC
CDR3aa: CASSQYTLQEQYF

v_gene: TRBV24-1
j_gene: TRBJ2-3
abundance: -
d_gene: -
CDR3nt: TGTGCCACCAGTGATTTACGAGGGGGCACAGATACGCAGTATTTT
CDR3aa: CATSDLRGGTDTQYF

v_gene: TRBV7-9
j_gene: TRBJ2-5
abundance: many
d_gene: -
CDR3nt: TGTGCCAGCACCTCCTCGTCGGGTGTTGGTTTTGGGACCCAGTACTTC
CDR3aa: CASTSSSGVGFGTQYF

v_gene: TRBV20-1
j_gene: TRBJ2-7
abundance: -
d_gene: TRBD1
CDR3nt: TGCAGTGCTAGTGTGGGACAGGACCCCTACGAGCAGTACTTC
CDR3aa: CSASVGQDPYEQYF

v_gene: TRBV4-3
j_gene: TRBJ2-1
abundance: -
d_gene: -
CDR3nt: TGCGCCAGCAGCCCCGCGCTTTGGGTTGAGCAGTTCTTC
CDR3aa: CASSPALWVEQFF

v_gene: TRBV12-3/TRBV12-4
j_gene: TRBJ2-7
abundance: few
d_gene: -
CDR3nt: TGTGCCAGCAGTGTACAGGGGGGGTACGAGCAGTACTTC
CDR3aa: CASSVQGGYEQYF

v_gene: TRBV19
j_gene: TRBJ1-2
abundance: -
d_gene: -
CDR3nt: TGTGCCACTAAAGGCACAGCTAACTATGGCTACACCTTC
CDR3aa: CATKGTANYGYTF

v_gene: TRBV10-3
j_gene: TRBJ1-2
abundance: -
d_gene: TRBD1
CDR3nt: TGTGCCATCAGTGAGGAGCCTGTAACAGGGGGAAAGGGCTACACCTTC
CDR3aa: CAISEEPVTGGKGYTF

v_gene: TRBV6-6
j_gene: TRBJ1-5
abundance: -
d_gene: -
CDR3nt: TGTGCCAGCACCCGATGGATGAGCAATCAGCCCCAGCATTTT
CDR3aa: CASTRWMSNQPQHF

v_gene: TRBV12-3/TRBV12-4
j_gene: TRBJ2-7
abundance: -
d_gene: -
CDR3nt: TGTGCCAGCAGTCCCGGGCGAAACGAGCAGTACTTC
CDR3aa: CASSPGRNEQYF

v_gene: TRBV7-9
j_gene: TRBJ2-3
abundance: -
d_gene: TRBD2
CDR3nt: TGTGCCAGCAGCTGGACTAGCGGGGGGGTAGCAGATACGCAGTATTTT
CDR3aa: CASSWTSGGVADTQYF

v_gene: TRBV10-2
j_gene: TRBJ1-4
abundance: few
d_gene: -
CDR3nt: TGCGCCAGCAGTGATCGGGCAGGCGCAACTAATGAAAAACTGTTTTTT
CDR3aa: CASSDRAGATNEKLFF

v_gene: TRBV7-2
j_gene: TRBJ1-5
abundance: -
d_gene: TRBD1
CDR3nt: TGTGCCAGCAGCTCCCTGGAGGGGGCGAGTCAGCCCCAGCATTTT
CDR3aa: CASSSLEGASQPQHF

v_gene: TRBV11-3
j_gene: TRBJ2-1
abundance: few
d_gene: -
CDR3nt: TGTGCCAGCAGCTTAGAATTAGCAGGATACAATGAGCAGTTCTTC
CDR3aa: CASSLELAGYNEQFF

v_gene: TRBV4-1
j_gene: TRBJ1-1
abundance: -
d_gene: TRBD1
CDR3nt: TGCGCCAGCAGCCAAGTAGGGACAGGGGACACTGAAGCTTTCTTT
CDR3aa: CASSQVGTGDTEAFF

v_gene: TRBV2
j_gene: TRBJ2-7
abundance: few
d_gene: TRBD1
CDR3nt: TGTGCCACCGTGGGACAGGCCAACGAGCAGTACTTC
CDR3aa: CATVGQANEQYF

v_gene: TRBV5-4
j_gene: TRBJ1-2
abundance: few
d_gene: -
CDR3nt: TGTGCCAGCAGCACCTTCGGACAGAAAATATATGGCTACACCTTC
CDR3aa: CASSTFGQKIYGYTF

v_gene: TRBV6-2/TRBV6-3
j_gene: TRBJ1-1
abundance: few
d_gene: TRBD1
CDR3nt: TGTGCCAGTAACCCCCCGGGACAGGGCGACGCTTTCTTT
CDR3aa: CASNPPGQGDAFF

v_gene: TRBV7-9
j_gene: TRBJ2-3
abundance: few
d_gene: -
CDR3nt: TGTGCCAGCAGCCGTACCACTAGCACAGATACGCAGTATTTT
CDR3aa: CASSRTTSTDTQYF

v_gene: TRBV11-3
j_gene: TRBJ2-1
abundance: few
d_gene: TRBD2
CDR3nt: TGTGCCAGCAGCCCTAAGCGGGGGGGCCGGAATGAGCAGTTCTTC
CDR3aa: CASSPKRGGRNEQFF

v_gene: TRBV28
j_gene: TRBJ1-2
abundance: -
d_gene: -
CDR3nt: TGTGCCAGCAGTTTTCTCCTCTGGACCCGAAGTCTTACAACAGCTAACTATGGCTACACCTTC
CDR3aa: CASSFLLWTRSLTTANYGYTF

v_gene: TRBV27
j_gene: TRBJ1-1
abundance: few
d_gene: TRBD1
CDR3nt: TGTGCCAGCAGTAAAGGGACAGTGCACGAAGCTTTCTTT
CDR3aa: CASSKGTVHEAFF

v_gene: TRBV7-2
j_gene: TRBJ1-5
abundance: few
d_gene: -
CDR3nt: TGTGCCAGCAGCGCCCCCGGGACGGTTAGCAATCAGCCCCAGCATTTT
CDR3aa: CASSAPGTVSNQPQHF

v_gene: TRBV12-3/TRBV12-4
j_gene: TRBJ1-2
abundance: -
d_gene: TRBD1
CDR3nt: TGTGCCAGCAGCCTCCGGACAGGGGAGATGGGCTACACCTTC
CDR3aa: CASSLRTGEMGYTF

v_gene: TRBV7-2
j_gene: TRBJ2-5
abundance: few
d_gene: -
CDR3nt: TGTGCCAGCAGCCCTACTCCCTCAGCGGACCTCCAAGAGACCCAGTACTTC
CDR3aa: CASSPTPSADLQETQYF